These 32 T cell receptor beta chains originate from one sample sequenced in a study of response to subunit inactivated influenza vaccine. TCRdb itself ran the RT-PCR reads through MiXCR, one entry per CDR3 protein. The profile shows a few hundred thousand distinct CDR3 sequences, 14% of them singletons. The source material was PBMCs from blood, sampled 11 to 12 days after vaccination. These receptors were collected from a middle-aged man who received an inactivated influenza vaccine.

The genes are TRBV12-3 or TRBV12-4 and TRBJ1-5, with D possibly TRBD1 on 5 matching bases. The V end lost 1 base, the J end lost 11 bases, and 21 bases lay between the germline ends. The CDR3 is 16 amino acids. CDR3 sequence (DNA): TGTGCCAGCAGTTTAGGGATAATGGGGGGTAATCAAGCCCAGCATTTT. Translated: CASSLGIMGGNQAQHF.

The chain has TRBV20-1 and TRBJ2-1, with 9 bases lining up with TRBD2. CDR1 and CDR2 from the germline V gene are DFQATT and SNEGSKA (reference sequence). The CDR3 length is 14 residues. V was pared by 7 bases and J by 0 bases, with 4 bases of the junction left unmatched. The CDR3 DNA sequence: TGCAGTGTTGTGCGGGAGGGCTCCTACAATGAGCAGTTCTTC. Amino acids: CSVVREGSYNEQFF.

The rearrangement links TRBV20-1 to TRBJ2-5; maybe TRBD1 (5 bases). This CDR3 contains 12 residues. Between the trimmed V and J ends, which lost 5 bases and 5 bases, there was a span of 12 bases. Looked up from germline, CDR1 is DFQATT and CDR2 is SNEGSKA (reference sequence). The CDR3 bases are TGCAGTGCTCATACAGGAGCTGAGACCCAGTACTTC. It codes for CSAHTGAETQYF.

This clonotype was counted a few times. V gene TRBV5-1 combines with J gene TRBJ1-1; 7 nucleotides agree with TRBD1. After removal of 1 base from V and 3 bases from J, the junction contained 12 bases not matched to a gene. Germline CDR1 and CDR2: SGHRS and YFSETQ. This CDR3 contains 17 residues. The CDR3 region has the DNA TGCGCCAGCAGCTTGCAGGGGGGCGTCGGAGGTTACACTGAAGCTTTCTTT. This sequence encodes CASSLQGGVGGYTEAFF.

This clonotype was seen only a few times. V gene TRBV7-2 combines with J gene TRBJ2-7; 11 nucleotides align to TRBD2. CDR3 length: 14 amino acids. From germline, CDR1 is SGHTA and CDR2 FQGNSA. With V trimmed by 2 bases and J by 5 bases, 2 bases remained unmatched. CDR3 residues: CASSLWTSGHEQYF. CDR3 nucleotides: TGTGCCAGCAGCTTATGGACTAGCGGGCACGAGCAGTACTTC.

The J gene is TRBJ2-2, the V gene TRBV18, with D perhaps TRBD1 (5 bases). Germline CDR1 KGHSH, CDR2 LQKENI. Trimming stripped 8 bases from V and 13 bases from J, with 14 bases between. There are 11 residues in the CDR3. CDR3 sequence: CASTQGQALFF. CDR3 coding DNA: TGTGCCAGCACTCAGGGCCAGGCGCTGTTTTTT.

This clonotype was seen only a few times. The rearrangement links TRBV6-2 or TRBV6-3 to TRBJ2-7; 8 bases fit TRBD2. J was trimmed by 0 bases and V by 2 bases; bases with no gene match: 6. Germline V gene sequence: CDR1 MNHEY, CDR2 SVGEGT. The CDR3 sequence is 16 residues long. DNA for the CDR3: TGTGCCAGCAGTTACAGACTAGCGTTTAGCTCCTACGAGCAGTACTTC. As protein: CASSYRLAFSSYEQYF.

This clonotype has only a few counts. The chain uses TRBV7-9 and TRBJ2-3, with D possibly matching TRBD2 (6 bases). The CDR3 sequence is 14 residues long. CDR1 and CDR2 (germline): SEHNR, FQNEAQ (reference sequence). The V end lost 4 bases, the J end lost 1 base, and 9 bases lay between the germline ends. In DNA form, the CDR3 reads TGTGCCAGCAGCTACGGCGGGGGCACAGATACGCAGTATTTT. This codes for CASSYGGGTDTQYF.

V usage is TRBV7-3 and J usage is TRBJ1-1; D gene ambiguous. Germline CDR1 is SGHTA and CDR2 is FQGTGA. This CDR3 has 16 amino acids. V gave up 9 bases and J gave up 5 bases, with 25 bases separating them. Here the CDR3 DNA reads TGTGCCAGAAACCCGCGGGGAACCCTCCAGATGACTGAAGCTTTCTTT. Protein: CARNPRGTLQMTEAFF.

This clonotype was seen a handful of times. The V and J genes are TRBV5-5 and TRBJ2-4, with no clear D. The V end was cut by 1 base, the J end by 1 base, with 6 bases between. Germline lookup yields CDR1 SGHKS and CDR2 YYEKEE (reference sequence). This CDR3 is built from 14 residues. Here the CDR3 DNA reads TGTGCCAGCAGCTTGTTCCCTGCCAAAAACATTCAGTACTTC. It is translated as CASSLFPAKNIQYF.

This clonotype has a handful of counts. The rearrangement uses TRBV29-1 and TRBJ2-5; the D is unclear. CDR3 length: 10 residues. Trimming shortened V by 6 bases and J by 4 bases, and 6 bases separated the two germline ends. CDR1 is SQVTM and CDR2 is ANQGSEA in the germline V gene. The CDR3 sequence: CSVSGETQYF. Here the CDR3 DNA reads TGCAGCGTATCTGGAGAGACCCAGTACTTC.

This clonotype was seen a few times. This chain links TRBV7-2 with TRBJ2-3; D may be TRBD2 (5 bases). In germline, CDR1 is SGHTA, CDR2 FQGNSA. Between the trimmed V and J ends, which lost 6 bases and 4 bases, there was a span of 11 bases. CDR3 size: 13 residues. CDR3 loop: CASRNMRADTQYF. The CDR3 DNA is TGTGCCAGCAGAAATATGCGGGCAGATACGCAGTATTTT.

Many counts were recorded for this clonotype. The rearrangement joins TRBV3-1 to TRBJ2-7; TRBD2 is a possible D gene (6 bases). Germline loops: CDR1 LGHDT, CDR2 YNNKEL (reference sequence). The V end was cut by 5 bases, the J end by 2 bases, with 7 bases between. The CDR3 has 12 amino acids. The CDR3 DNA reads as TGTGCCAGCAGCGGGAGGACCTACGAGCAGTACTTC. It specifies CASSGRTYEQYF.

The CDR3 sequence: CASREKTGTRTYEQYF. The CDR3 nucleotides read TGTGCCAGCAGGGAGAAAACCGGGACAAGAACCTACGAGCAGTACTTC. The chain couples TRBV6-1 to TRBJ2-7; the D gene is possibly TRBD1 (6 bases). Germline V gene lookup returns CDR1 MNHNS and CDR2 SASEGT. The CDR3 loop spans 16 amino acids. V lost 6 bases to trimming and J lost 2 bases, with 20 bases between them.

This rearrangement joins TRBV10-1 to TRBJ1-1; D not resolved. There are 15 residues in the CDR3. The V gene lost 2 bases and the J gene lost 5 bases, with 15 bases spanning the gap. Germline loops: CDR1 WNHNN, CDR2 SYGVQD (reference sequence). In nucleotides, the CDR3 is TGCGCCAGCAGTGAGGTTGTGGGAATTAAAACTGAAGCTTTCTTT. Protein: CASSEVVGIKTEAFF.

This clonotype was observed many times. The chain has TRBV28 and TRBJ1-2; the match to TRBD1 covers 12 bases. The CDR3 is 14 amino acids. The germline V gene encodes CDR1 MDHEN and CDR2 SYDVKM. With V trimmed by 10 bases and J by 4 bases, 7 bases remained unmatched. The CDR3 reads CATGTGGGRYGYTF. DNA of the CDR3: TGTGCCACCGGGACAGGGGGCGGTCGCTATGGCTACACCTTC.

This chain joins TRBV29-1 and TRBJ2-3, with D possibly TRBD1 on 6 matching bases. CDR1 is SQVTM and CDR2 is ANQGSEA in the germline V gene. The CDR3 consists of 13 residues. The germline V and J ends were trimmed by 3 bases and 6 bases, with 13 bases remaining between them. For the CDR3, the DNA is TGCAGCGTTGAGGGGGCCCTAGACGATACGCAGTATTTT. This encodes CSVEGALDDTQYF.

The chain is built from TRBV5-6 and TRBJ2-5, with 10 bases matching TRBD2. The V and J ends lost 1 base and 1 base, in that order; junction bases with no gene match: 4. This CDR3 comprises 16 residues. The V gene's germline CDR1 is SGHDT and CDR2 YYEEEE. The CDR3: CASSLYLAGGQETQYF. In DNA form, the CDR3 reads TGTGCCAGCAGCTTGTATTTAGCGGGAGGCCAAGAGACCCAGTACTTC.

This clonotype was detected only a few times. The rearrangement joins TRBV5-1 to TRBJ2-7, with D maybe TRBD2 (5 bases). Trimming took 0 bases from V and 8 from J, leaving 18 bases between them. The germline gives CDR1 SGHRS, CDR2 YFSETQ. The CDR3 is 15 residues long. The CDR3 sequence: CASSLGTGTPEKQYF. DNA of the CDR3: TGCGCCAGCAGCTTGGGTACGGGAACGCCTGAGAAGCAGTACTTC.

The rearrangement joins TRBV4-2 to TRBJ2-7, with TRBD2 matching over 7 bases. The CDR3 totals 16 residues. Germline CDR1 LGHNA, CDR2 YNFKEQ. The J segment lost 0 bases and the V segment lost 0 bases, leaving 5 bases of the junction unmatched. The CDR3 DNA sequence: TGTGCCAGCAGCCAAGAGCCCGGGACTACCTCCTACGAGCAGTACTTC. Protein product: CASSQEPGTTSYEQYF.

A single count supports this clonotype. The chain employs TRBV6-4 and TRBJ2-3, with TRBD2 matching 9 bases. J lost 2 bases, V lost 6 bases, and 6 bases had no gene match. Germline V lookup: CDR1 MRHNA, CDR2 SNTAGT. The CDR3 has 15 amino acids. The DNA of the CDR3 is TGTGCCAGCAGCCCGGGACTAGCAACCACAGATACGCAGTATTTT. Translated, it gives CASSPGLATTDTQYF.

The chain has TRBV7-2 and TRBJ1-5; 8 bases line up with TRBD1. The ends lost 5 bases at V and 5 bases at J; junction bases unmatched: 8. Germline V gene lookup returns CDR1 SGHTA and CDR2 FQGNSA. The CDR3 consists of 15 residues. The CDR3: CASSTQTGEHQPQHF. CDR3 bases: TGTGCCAGCAGCACTCAGACAGGGGAACATCAGCCCCAGCATTTT.

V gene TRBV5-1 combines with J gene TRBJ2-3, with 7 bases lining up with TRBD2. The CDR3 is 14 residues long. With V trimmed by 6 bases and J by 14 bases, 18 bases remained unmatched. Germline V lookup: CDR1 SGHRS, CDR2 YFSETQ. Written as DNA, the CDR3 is TGCGCCAGCACCACACCGGGGGGAACAGGTTCTTGGTATTTT. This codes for CASTTPGGTGSWYF.

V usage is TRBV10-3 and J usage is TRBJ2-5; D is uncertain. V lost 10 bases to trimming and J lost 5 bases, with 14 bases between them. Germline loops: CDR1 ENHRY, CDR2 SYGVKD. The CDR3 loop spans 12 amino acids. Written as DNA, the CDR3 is TGTGCCACCGCAAATGGGGATGAGACCCAGTACTTC. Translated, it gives CATANGDETQYF.

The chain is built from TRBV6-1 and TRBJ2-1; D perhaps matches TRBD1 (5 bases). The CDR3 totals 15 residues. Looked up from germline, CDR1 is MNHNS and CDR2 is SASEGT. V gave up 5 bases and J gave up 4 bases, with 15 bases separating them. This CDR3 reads CASSRQGRRYNEQFF. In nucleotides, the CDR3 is TGTGCCAGCAGTCGCCAGGGTCGCCGTTACAATGAGCAGTTCTTC.

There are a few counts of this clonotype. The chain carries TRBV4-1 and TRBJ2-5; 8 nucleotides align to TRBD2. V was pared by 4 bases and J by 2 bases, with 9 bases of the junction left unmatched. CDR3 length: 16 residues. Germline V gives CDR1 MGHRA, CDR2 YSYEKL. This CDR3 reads CASSLSEAGAQETQYF. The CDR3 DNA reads TGCGCCAGCAGCCTCAGCGAAGCGGGGGCGCAAGAGACCCAGTACTTC.

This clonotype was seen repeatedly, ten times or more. The CDR3 region is CASGLDGYNQPQHF. The DNA for the CDR3 is TGTGCCAGCGGCCTGGACGGGTACAATCAGCCCCAGCATTTT. The gene calls are TRBV28 and TRBJ1-5; D remains unclear. This CDR3 region has 14 residues. Germline CDR1 reads MDHEN; CDR2 reads SYDVKM. Trimming stripped 8 bases from V and 3 bases from J, with 14 bases between.

The CDR3 loop reads CASSYEPSRDTEAFF. Written as DNA, the CDR3 is TGTGCCAGCAGCTACGAACCAAGTAGGGACACTGAAGCTTTCTTT. The rearrangement joins TRBV7-8 to TRBJ1-1; D is unclear. The CDR3 has 15 residues. Germline V CDR1 and CDR2: SGHVS, FQNEAQ. V dropped 4 bases and J dropped 3 bases, with 15 bases sitting between them.

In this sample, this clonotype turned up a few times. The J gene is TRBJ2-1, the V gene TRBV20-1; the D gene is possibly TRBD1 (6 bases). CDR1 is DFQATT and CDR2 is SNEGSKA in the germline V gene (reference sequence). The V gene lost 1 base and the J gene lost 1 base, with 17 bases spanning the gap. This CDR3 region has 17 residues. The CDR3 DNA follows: TGCAGTGCTAGAGCACAGGGACGCACAAAGTCCTACAATGAGCAGTTCTTC. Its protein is CSARAQGRTKSYNEQFF.

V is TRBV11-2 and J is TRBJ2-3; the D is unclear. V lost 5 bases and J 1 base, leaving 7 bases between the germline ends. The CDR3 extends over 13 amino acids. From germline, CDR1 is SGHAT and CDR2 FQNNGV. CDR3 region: CASSQERTDTQYF. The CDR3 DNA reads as TGTGCCAGCAGCCAAGAACGCACAGATACGCAGTATTTT.

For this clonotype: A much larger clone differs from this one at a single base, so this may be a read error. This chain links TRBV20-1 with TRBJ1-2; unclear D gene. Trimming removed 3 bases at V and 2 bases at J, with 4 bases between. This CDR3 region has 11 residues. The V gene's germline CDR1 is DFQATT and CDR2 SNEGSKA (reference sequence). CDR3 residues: CSASGNYGYTF. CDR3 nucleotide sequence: TGCAGTGCTAGCGGGAACTATGGCTACACCTTC.

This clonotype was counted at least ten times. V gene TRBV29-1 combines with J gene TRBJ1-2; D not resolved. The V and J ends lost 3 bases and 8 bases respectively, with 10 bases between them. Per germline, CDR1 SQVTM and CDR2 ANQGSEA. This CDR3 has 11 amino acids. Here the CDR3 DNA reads TGCAGCGTTGATGTTGGTTGGGGCTACACCTTC. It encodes CSVDVGWGYTF.